This T cell receptor beta chain originates from a study of shared clonotypes between healthy human individuals. Study conclusions and caveats: Compared with clonotypes that all four donors shared, non-shared clonotypes had lower generation probabilities. Exclusively blood specimens were collected; tissue repertoires likely differ.

Sorted subsets were amplified in replicate PCRs using approximately 0.2 ug DNA, approximately 30,000 T cell genomes. Produced via immunoSEQ multiplex PCR; TCRdb's table is partial and in-frame only. The repertoire holds 2,100,000 or so clones, with around 95% as singletons. Germline CDR1 and CDR2: SGHRS and YFSETQ. The CDR3 loop spans 14 amino acids. Trimming took off 3 bases at V and 2 bases at J, with 11 bases between the two ends. As to this clone: Its target is not known.

The gene calls are TRBV5-1 and TRBJ2-5, with D perhaps TRBD1 (6 bases). The specimen sequenced was naive CD4+ T cells sorted from blood. Sample subset: CD45RA+ positively selected. This TCR was sampled from a man between 18 and 29 years old in good health. The CDR3 region has the DNA TGCGCCAGCAGCTCTGGACAGAAGCAAGAGACCCAGTACTTC. Its translation: CASSSGQKQETQYF.